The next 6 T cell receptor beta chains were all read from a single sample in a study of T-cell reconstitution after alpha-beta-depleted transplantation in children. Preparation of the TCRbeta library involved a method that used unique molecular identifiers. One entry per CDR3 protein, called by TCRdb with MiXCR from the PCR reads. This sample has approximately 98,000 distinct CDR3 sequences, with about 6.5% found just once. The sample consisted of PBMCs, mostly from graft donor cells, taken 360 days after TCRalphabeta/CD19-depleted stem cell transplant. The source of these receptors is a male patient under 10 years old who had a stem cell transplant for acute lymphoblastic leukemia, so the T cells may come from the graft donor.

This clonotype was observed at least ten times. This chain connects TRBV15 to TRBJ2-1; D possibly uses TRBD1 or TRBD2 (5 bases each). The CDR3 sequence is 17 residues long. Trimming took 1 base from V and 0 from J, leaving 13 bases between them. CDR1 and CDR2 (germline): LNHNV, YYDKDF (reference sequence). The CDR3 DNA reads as TGTGCCACCAGCAGAGGAGAGGGGAGAAACTCCTACAATGAGCAGTTCTTC. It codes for CATSRGEGRNSYNEQFF.

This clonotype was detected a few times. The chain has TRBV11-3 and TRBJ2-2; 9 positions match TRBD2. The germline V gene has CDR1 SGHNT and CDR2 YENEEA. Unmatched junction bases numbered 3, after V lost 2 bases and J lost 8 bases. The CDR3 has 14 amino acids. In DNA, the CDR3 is TGTGCCAGCAGCTTATTAGCGGGAGTTGGGGAGCTGTTTTTT. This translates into CASSLLAGVGELFF.

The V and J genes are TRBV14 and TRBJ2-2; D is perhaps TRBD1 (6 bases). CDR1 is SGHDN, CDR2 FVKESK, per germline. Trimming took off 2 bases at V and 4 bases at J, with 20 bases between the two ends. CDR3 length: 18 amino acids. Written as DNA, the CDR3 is TGTGCCAGCAGCCAACGGCCCACCGGGGACATCATCACCGGGGAGCTGTTTTTT. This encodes CASSQRPTGDIITGELFF.

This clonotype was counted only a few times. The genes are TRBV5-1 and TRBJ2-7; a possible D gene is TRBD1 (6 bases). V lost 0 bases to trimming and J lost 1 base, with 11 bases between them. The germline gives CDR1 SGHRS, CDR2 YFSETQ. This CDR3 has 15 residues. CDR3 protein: CASSLEGRGSYEQYF. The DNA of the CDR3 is TGCGCCAGCAGCTTGGAAGGCAGGGGATCCTACGAGCAGTACTTC. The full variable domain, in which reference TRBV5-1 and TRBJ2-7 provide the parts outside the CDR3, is KAGVTQTPRYLIKTRGQQVTLSCSPISGHRSVSWYQQTPGQGLQFLFEYFSETQRNKGNFPGRFSGRQFSNSRSEMNVSTLELGDSALYLCASSLEGRGSYEQYFGPGTRLTVT.

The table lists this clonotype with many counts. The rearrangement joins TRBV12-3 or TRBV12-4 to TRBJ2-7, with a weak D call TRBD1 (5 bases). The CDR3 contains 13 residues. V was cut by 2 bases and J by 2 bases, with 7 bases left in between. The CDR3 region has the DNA TGTGCCAGCAGTTTAAGGACACCCTACGAGCAGTACTTC. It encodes CASSLRTPYEQYF.

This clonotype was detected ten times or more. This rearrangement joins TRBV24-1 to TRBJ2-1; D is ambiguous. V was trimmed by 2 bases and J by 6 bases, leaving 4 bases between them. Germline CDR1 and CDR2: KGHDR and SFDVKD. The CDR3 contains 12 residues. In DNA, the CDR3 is TGTGCCACCAGTGATTCCGGCAATGAGCAGTTCTTC. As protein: CATSDSGNEQFF.